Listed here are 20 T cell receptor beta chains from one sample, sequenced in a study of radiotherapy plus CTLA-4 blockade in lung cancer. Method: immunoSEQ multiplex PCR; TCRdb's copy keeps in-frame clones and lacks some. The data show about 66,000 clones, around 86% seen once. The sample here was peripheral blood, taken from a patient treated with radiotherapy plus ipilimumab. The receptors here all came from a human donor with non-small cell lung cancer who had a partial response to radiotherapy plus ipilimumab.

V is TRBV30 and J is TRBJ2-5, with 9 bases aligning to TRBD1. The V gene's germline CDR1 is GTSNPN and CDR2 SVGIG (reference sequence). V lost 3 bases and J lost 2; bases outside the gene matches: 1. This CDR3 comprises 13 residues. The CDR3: CAWRGTGQETQYF. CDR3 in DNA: TGTGCCTGGAGGGGGACAGGGCAAGAGACCCAGTACTTC. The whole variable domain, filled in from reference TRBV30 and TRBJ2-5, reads SQTIHQWPATLVQPVGSPLSLECTVEGTSNPNLYWYRQAAGRGLQLLFYSVGIGQISSEVPQNLSASRPQDRQFILSSKKLLLSDSGFYLCAWRGTGQETQYFGPGTRLLVL.

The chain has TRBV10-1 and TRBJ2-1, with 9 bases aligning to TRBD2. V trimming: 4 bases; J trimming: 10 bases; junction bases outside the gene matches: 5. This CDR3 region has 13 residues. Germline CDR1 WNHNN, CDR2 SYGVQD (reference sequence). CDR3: CASSGGLAKEQFF. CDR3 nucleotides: TGCGCCAGCAGTGGGGGACTAGCAAAGGAGCAGTTCTTC.

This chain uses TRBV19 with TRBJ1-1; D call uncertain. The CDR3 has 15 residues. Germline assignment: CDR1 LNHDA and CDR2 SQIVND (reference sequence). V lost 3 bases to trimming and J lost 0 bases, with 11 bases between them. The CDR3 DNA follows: TGTGCCAGTAGTATCCTCGGACTTTTGAACACTGAAGCTTTCTTT. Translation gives CASSILGLLNTEAFF. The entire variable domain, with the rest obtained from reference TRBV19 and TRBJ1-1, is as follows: DGGITQSPKYLFRKEGQNVTLSCEQNLNHDAMYWYRQDPGQGLRLIYYSQIVNDFQKGDIAEGYSVSREKKESFPLTVTSAQKNPTAFYLCASSILGLLNTEAFFGQGTRLTVV.

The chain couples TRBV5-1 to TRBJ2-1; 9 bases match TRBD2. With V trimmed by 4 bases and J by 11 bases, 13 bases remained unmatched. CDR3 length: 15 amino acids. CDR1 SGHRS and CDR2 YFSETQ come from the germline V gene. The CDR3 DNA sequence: TGCGCCAGCAGCCCGACTAGCGGCCCCCTGAATCAGCAGTTCTTC. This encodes CASSPTSGPLNQQFF. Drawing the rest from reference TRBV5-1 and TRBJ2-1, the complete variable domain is KAGVTQTPRYLIKTRGQQVTLSCSPISGHRSVSWYQQTPGQGLQFLFEYFSETQRNKGNFPGRFSGRQFSNSRSEMNVSTLELGDSALYLCASSPTSGPLNQQFFGPGTRLTVL.

The CDR3 is CASSEQGGDYGYTF. In DNA, the CDR3 is TGTGCCAGCAGTGAGCAGGGTGGGGACTATGGCTACACCTTC. The chain joins TRBV2 to TRBJ1-2, with D possibly matching TRBD1 (5 bases). Germline CDR1 and CDR2: SNHLY and FYNNEI. CDR3 length: 14 residues. V lost 3 bases, J lost 3 bases, and 11 bases lay in between.

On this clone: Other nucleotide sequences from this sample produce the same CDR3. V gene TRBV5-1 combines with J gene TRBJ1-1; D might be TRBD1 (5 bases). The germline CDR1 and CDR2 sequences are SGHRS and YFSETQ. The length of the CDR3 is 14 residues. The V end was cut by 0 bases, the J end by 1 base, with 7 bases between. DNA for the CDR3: TGCGCCAGCAGCTTGGTGGGGGGGAACACTGAAGCTTTCTTT. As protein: CASSLVGGNTEAFF.

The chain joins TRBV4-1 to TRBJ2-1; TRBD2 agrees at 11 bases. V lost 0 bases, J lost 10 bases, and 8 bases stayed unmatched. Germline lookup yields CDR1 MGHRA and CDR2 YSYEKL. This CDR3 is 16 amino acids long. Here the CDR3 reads CASSQDSGRAISEQFF. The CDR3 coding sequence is TGCGCCAGCAGCCAAGATAGCGGGAGGGCCATATCGGAGCAGTTCTTC.

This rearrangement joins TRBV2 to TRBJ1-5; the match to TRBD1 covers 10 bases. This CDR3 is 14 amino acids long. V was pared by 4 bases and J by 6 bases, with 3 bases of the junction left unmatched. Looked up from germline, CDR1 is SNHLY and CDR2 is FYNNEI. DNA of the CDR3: TGTGCCAGCAGTGGACAGGGGGCGAGTCAGCCCCAGCATTTT. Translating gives CASSGQGASQPQHF. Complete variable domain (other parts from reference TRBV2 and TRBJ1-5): EPEVTQTPSHQVTQMGQEVILRCVPISNHLYFYWYRQILGQKVEFLVSFYNNEISEKSEIFDDQFSVERPDGSNFTLKIRSTKLEDSAMYFCASSGQGASQPQHFGDGTRLSIL.

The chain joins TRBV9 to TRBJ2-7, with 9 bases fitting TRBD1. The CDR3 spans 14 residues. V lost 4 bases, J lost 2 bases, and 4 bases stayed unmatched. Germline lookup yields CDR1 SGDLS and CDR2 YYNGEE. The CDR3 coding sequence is TGTGCCAGCAGCAGGACAGGGGAAACCTACGAGCAGTACTTC. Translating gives CASSRTGETYEQYF.

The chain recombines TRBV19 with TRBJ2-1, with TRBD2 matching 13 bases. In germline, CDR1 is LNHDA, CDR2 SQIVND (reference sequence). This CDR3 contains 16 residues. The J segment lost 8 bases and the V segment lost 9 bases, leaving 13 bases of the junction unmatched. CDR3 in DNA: TGTGCCAGCCATCAACCGGGACTAGCGGGACGGGATGAGCAGTTCTTC. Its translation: CASHQPGLAGRDEQFF.

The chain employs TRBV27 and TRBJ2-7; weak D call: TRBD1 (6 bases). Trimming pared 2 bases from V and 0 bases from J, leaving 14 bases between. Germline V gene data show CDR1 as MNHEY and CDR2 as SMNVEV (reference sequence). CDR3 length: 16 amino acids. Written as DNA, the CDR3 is TGTGCCAGCAGTTTAAGGTCCCGGGACACCTCCTACGAGCAGTACTTC. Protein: CASSLRSRDTSYEQYF.

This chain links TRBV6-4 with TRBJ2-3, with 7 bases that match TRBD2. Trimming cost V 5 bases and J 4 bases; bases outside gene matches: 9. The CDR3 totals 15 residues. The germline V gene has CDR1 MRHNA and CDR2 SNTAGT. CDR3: CASSSPRGRADTQYF. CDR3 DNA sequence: TGTGCCAGCAGTTCCCCTCGGGGGAGGGCAGATACGCAGTATTTT.

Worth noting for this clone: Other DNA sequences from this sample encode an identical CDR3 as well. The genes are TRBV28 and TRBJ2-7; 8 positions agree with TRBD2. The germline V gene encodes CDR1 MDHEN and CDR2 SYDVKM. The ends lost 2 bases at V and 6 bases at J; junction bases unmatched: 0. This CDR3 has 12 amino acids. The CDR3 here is CASSLTSGEQYF. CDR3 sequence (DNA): TGTGCCAGCAGTTTAACTAGCGGCGAGCAGTACTTC.

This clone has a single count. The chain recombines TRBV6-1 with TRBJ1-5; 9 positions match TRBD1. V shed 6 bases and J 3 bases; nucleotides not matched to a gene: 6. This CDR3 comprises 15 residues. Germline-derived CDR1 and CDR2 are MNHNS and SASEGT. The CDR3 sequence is CASRGQGLVNQPQHF. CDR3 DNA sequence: TGTGCCAGCAGAGGACAGGGGTTGGTCAATCAGCCCCAGCATTTT.

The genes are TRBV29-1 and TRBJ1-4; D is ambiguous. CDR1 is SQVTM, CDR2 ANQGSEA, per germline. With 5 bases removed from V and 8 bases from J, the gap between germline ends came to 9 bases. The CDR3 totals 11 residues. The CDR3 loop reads CSVLEVEKLFF. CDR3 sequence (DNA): TGCAGCGTTTTGGAGGTCGAAAAACTGTTTTTT.

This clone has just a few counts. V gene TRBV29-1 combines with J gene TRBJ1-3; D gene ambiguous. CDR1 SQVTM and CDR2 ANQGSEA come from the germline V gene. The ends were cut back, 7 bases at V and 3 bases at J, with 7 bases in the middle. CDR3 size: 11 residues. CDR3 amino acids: CSGLYGNTIYF. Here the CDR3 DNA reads TGCAGCGGCCTATATGGAAACACCATATATTTT.

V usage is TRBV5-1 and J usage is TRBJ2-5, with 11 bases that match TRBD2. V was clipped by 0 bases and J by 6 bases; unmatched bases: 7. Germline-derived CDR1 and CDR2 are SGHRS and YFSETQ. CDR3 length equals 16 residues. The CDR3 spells CASSLELAGALKTQYF. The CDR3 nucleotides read TGCGCCAGCAGCTTGGAACTAGCGGGAGCGTTGAAGACCCAGTACTTC.

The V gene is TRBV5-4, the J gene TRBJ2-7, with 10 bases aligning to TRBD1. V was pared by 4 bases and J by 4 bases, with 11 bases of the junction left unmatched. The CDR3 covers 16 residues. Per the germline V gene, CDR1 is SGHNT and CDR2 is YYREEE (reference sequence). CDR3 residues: CASSHAPRDRGYEQYF. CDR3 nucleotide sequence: TGTGCCAGCAGCCACGCCCCCCGGGACAGGGGTTACGAGCAGTACTTC.

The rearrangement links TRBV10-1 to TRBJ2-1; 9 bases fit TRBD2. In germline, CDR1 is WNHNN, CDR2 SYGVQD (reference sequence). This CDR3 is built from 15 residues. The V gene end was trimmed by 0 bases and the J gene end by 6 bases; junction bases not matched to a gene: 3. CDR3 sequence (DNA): TGCGCCAGCAGTGAGTCGGTAGCGGGAGCCAATGAGCAGTTCTTC. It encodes CASSESVAGANEQFF.

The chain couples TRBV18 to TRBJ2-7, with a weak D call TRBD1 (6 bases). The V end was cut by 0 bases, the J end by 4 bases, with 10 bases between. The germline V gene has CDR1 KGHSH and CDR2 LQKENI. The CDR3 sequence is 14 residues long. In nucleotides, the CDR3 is TGTGCCAGCTCACCACCCCGACAGGAGTACGAGCAGTACTTC. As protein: CASSPPRQEYEQYF. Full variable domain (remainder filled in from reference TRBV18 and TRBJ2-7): NAGVMQNPRHLVRRRGQEARLRCSPMKGHSHVYWYRQLPEEGLKFMVYLQKENIIDESGMPKERFSAEFPKEGPSILRIQQVVRGDSAAYFCASSPPRQEYEQYFGPGTRLTVT.